The rows below give T cell receptor beta chains drawn from one sample of a study of T cell repertoires in cytomegalovirus infection. In TCRdb, the reads were re-called with MiXCR into one record per CDR3 protein. The sample carries about 310,000 distinct CDR3 sequences, 15% to 20% recorded once. Sequenced material: PBMCs. Receptors originate from a human donor in good health (CMV status not recorded). Some clones in this sample may be carry-over from other donors' samples. Both conserved end residues are part of each CDR3. A D gene is named only where the DNA matches it firmly. Expanded clones are given a class, and other clones once, few, many or no size at all.

clone_size: -
j_call: TRBJ1-6
v_call: TRBV27
d_call: -
cdr3_aa: CASSFEGTNNSPLHF
cdr3_nt: TGTGCCAGCAGTTTCGAGGGGACAAATAATTCACCCCTCCACTTT

clone_size: few
j_call: TRBJ2-1
v_call: TRBV5-1
d_call: TRBD1
cdr3_aa: CASSLRQGSSYNEQFF
cdr3_nt: TGCGCCAGCAGCTTGAGACAGGGGAGCTCCTACAATGAGCAGTTCTTC

clone_size: many
j_call: TRBJ1-5
v_call: TRBV28
d_call: -
cdr3_aa: CASSLNNNQPQHF
cdr3_nt: TGTGCCAGCAGTTTGAACAACAATCAGCCCCAGCATTTT

clone_size: few
j_call: TRBJ1-2
v_call: TRBV3-1
d_call: TRBD1
cdr3_aa: CASSQAGQGYGYTF
cdr3_nt: TGTGCCAGCAGCCAAGCTGGACAGGGATATGGCTACACCTTC

clone_size: many
j_call: TRBJ1-4
v_call: TRBV29-1
d_call: -
cdr3_aa: CSVVIGSTNEKLFF
cdr3_nt: TGCAGCGTTGTGATTGGGTCAACTAATGAAAAACTGTTTTTT

clone_size: once
j_call: TRBJ2-2
v_call: TRBV12-5
d_call: -
cdr3_aa: CASGFGVGSNTGELFF
cdr3_nt: TGTGCTAGTGGTTTTGGTGTGGGGTCGAACACCGGGGAGCTGTTTTTT

clone_size: few
j_call: TRBJ2-3
v_call: TRBV2
d_call: -
cdr3_aa: CASRGISTDTQYF
cdr3_nt: TGTGCCAGCAGAGGGATTAGCACAGATACGCAGTATTTT

clone_size: once
j_call: TRBJ2-4
v_call: TRBV2
d_call: -
cdr3_aa: CASSKDGKNIQYF
cdr3_nt: TGTGCCAGCAGCAAAGACGGAAAAAACATTCAGTACTTC

clone_size: many
j_call: TRBJ1-5
v_call: TRBV4-2
d_call: -
cdr3_aa: CASSQRLLNPGPQHF
cdr3_nt: TGTGCCAGCAGCCAAAGACTGCTAAATCCGGGGCCCCAGCATTTT

clone_size: many
j_call: TRBJ1-6
v_call: TRBV20-1
d_call: -
cdr3_aa: CSAGTRNSPLHF
cdr3_nt: TGCAGTGCTGGTACACGAAATTCACCCCTCCACTTT

clone_size: few
j_call: TRBJ1-2
v_call: TRBV12-3/TRBV12-4
d_call: -
cdr3_aa: CASSLTGRGGYTF
cdr3_nt: TGTGCCAGCAGTCTAACAGGGCGGGGCGGCTACACCTTC

clone_size: -
j_call: TRBJ1-5
v_call: TRBV6-1
d_call: -
cdr3_aa: CASSPFGGNQPQHF
cdr3_nt: TGTGCCAGCAGCCCTTTTGGGGGCAATCAGCCCCAGCATTTT

clone_size: many
j_call: TRBJ2-3
v_call: TRBV7-9
d_call: TRBD2
cdr3_aa: CASSALAGSPTDTQYF
cdr3_nt: TGTGCCAGCAGCGCCTTAGCGGGGAGCCCAACAGATACGCAGTATTTT

clone_size: -
j_call: TRBJ1-6
v_call: TRBV5-4
d_call: TRBD1
cdr3_aa: CASSNRQGTANSPLHF
cdr3_nt: TGTGCCAGCAGCAACCGACAGGGAACAGCAAATTCACCCCTCCACTTT

clone_size: -
j_call: TRBJ2-5
v_call: TRBV6-2/TRBV6-3
d_call: -
cdr3_aa: CASSSPATQGSETQYF
cdr3_nt: TGTGCCAGCAGTTCCCCAGCGACCCAGGGGTCGGAGACCCAGTACTTC